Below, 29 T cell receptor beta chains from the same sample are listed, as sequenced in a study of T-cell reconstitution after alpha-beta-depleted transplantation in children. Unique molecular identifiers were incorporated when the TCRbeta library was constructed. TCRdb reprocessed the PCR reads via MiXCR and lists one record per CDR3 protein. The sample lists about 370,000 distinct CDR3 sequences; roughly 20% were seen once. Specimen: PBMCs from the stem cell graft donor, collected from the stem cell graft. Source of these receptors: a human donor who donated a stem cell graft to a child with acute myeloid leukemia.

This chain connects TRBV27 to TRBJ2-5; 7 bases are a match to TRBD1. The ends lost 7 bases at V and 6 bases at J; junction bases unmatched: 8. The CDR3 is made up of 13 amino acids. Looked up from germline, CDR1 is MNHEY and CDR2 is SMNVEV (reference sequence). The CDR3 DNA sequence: TGTGCCAGCACTACGACAGGGATGAAGACCCAGTACTTC. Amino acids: CASTTTGMKTQYF.

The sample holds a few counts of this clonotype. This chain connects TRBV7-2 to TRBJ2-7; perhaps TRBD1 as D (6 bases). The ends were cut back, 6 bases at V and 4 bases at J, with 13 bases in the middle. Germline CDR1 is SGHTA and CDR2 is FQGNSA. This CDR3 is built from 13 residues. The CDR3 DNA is TGTGCCAGCAGGACGGGACAAACTTACGAGCAGTACTTC. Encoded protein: CASRTGQTYEQYF.

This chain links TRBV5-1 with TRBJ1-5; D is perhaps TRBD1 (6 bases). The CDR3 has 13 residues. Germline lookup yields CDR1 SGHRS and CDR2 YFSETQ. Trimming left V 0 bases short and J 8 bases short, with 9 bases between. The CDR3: CASSLGGPEPQHF. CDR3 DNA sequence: TGCGCCAGCAGCTTGGGGGGGCCTGAGCCCCAGCATTTT.

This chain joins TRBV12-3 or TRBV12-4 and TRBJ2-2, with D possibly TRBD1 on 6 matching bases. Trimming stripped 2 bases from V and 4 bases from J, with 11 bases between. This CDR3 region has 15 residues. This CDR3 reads CASSLRGTSTGELFF. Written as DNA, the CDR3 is TGTGCCAGCAGTTTAAGGGGGACCAGCACCGGGGAGCTGTTTTTT.

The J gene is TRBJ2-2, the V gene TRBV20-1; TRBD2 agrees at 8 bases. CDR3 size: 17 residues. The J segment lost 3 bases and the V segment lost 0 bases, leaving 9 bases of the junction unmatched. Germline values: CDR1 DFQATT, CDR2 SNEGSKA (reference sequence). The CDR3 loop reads CSARDLASGPHTGELFF. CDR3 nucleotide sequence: TGCAGTGCTAGAGATCTGGCTAGCGGGCCGCACACCGGGGAGCTGTTTTTT.

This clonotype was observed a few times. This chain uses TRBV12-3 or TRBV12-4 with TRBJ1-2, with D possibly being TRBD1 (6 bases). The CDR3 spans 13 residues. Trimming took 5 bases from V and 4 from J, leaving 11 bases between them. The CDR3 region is CASSGQTLYGYTF. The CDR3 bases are TGTGCCAGCAGTGGACAGACTCTCTATGGCTACACCTTC.

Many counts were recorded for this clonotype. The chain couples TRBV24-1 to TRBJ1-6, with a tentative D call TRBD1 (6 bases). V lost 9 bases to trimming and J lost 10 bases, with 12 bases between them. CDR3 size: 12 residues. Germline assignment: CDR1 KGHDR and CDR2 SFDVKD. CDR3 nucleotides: TGTGCCACCGCCACAAGGGGGTCACCCCTCCACTTT. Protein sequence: CATATRGSPLHF.

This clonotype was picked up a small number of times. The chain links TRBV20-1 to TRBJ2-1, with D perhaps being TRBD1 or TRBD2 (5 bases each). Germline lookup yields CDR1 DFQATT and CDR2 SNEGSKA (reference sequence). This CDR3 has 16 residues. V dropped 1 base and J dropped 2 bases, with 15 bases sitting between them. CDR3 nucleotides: TGCAGTGCTAGAGGGGGGACCTCTGACCCCTACAATGAGCAGTTCTTC. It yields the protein CSARGGTSDPYNEQFF.

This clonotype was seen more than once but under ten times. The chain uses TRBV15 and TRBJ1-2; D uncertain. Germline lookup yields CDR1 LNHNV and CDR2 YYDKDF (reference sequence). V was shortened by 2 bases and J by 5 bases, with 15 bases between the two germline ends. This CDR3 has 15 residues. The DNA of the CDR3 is TGTGCCACCAGCAGACCTAATACCGCGGGATATGGCTACACCTTC. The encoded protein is CATSRPNTAGYGYTF.

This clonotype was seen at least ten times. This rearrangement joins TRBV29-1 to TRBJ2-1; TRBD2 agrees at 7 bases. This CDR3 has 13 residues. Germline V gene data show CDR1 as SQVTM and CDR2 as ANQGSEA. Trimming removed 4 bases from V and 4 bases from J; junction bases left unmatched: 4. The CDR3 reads CSVAPSGYNEQFF. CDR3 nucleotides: TGCAGCGTTGCCCCTAGCGGATACAATGAGCAGTTCTTC.

CDR3 nucleotide sequence: TGTGCCAGTAGTATAGATCTGGCGGGCCCCAGCTCCTACAATGAGCAGTTCTTC. Translation: CASSIDLAGPSSYNEQFF. This chain joins TRBV19 and TRBJ2-1, with a tentative D call TRBD2 (5 bases). CDR1 and CDR2 (germline): LNHDA, SQIVND (reference sequence). V shed 0 bases and J shed 0 bases, with 15 bases lying between them. The CDR3 totals 18 residues. The full variable domain, its missing parts supplied by reference TRBV19 and TRBJ2-1, is DGGITQSPKYLFRKEGQNVTLSCEQNLNHDAMYWYRQDPGQGLRLIYYSQIVNDFQKGDIAEGYSVSREKKESFPLTVTSAQKNPTAFYLCASSIDLAGPSSYNEQFFGPGTRLTVL.

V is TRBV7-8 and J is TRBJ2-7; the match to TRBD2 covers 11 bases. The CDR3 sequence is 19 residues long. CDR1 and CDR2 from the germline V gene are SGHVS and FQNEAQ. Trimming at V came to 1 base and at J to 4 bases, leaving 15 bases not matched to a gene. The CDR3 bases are TGTGCCAGCAGCTTAGTCTCACTAGCGGGAGTAAGGGGGAGGTACGAGCAGTACTTC. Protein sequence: CASSLVSLAGVRGRYEQYF.

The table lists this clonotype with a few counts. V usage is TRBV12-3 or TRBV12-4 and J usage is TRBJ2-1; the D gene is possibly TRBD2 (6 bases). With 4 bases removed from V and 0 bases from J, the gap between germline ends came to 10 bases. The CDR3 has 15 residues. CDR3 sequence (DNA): TGTGCCAGCAGTTGGGGAGGAATCTCCTACAATGAGCAGTTCTTC. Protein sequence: CASSWGGISYNEQFF.

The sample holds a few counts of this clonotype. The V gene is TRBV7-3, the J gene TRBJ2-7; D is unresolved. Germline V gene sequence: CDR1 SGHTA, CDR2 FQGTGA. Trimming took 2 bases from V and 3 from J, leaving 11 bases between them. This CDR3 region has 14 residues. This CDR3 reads CASSLGYLDYEQYF. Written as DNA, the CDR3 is TGTGCCAGCAGCTTAGGGTACCTTGACTACGAGCAGTACTTC.

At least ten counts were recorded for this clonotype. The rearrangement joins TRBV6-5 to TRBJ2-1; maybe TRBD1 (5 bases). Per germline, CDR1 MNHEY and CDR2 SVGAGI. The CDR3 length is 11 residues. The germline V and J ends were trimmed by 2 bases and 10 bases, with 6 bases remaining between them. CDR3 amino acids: CASSYGAEQFF. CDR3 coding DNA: TGTGCCAGCAGTTACGGGGCCGAGCAGTTCTTC.

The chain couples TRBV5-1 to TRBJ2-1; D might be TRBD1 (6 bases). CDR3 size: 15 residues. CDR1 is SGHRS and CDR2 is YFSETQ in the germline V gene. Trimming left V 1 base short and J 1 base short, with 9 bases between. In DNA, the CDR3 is TGCGCCAGCAGCTTGATAGGGGGTTCCTACAATGAGCAGTTCTTC. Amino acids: CASSLIGGSYNEQFF.

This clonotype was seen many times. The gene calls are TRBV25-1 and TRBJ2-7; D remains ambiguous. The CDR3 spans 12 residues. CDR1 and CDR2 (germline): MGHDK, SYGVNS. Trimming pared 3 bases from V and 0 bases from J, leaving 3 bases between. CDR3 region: CASSDSSYEQYF. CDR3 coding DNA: TGTGCCAGCAGTGACAGCTCCTACGAGCAGTACTTC.

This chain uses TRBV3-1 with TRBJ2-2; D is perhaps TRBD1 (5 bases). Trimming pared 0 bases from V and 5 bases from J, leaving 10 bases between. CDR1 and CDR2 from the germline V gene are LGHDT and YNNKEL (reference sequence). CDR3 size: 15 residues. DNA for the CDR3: TGTGCCAGCAGCCAAGATCCTAGGGGTACCGGGGAGCTGTTTTTT. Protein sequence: CASSQDPRGTGELFF.

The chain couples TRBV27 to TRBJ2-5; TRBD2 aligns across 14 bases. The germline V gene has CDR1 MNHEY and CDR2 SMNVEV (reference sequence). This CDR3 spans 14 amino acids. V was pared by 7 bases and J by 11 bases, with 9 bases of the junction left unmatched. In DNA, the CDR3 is TGTGCCAGCAACAACGGACTAGCGGGAGGAGAGCAGTACTTC. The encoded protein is CASNNGLAGGEQYF.

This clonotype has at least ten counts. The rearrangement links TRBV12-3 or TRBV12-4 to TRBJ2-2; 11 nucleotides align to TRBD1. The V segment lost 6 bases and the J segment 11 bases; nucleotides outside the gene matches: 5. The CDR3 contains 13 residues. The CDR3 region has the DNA TGTGCCAGCAGCTCGGGACAGGGGGTAGAGCTGTTTTTT. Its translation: CASSSGQGVELFF.

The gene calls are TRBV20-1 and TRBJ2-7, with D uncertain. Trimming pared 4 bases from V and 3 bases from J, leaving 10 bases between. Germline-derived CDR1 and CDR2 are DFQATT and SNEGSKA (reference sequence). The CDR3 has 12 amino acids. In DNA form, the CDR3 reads TGCAGTGCTACGGGCCCGAACTACGAGCAGTACTTC. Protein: CSATGPNYEQYF.

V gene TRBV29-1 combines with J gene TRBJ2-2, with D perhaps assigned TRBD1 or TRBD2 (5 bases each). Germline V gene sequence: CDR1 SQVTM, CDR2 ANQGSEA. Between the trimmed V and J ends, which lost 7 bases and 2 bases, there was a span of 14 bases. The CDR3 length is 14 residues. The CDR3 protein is CSARDGGNTGELFF. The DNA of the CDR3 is TGCAGCGCCCGAGATGGGGGAAACACCGGGGAGCTGTTTTTT.

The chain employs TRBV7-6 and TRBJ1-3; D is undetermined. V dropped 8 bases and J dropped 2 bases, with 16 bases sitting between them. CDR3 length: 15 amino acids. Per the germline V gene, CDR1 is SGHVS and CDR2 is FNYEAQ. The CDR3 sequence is CASGPDPSPGNTIYF. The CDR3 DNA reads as TGTGCCAGCGGCCCCGACCCCAGCCCTGGAAACACCATATATTTT.

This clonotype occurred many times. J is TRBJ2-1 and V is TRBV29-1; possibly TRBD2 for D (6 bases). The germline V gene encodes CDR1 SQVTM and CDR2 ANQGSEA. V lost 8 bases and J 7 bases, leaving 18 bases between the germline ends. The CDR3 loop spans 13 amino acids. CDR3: CSLQVGGLNEQFF. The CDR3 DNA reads TGCAGCTTACAAGTGGGGGGATTGAATGAGCAGTTCTTC.

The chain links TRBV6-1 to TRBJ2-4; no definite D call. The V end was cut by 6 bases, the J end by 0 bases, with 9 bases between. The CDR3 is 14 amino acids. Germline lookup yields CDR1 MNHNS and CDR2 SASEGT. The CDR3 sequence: CASSGPVAKNIQYF. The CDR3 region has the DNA TGTGCCAGCAGCGGCCCGGTAGCCAAAAACATTCAGTACTTC.

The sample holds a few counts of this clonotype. Here the CDR3 reads CASSFRRQGYTGELFF. The CDR3 DNA reads as TGTGCCAGCAGTTTCAGGCGACAGGGGTACACCGGGGAGCTGTTTTTT. The chain employs TRBV12-3 or TRBV12-4 and TRBJ2-2; the match to TRBD1 covers 8 bases. The trim removed 3 bases at V and 3 bases at J, leaving 6 bases unmatched. This CDR3 has 16 amino acids.

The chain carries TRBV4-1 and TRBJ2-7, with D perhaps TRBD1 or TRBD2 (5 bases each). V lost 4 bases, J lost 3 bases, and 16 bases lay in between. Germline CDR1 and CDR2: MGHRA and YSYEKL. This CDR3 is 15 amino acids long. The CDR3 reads CASSPRDGLFYEQYF. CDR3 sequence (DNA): TGCGCCAGCAGCCCAAGGGACGGCCTTTTCTACGAGCAGTACTTC.

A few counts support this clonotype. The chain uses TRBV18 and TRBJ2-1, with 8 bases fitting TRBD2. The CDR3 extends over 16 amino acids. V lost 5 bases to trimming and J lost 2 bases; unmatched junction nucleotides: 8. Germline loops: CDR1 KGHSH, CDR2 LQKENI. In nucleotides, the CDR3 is TGTGCCAGCTCATGGATTAGCGGGACGACCTACAATGAGCAGTTCTTC. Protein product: CASSWISGTTYNEQFF.

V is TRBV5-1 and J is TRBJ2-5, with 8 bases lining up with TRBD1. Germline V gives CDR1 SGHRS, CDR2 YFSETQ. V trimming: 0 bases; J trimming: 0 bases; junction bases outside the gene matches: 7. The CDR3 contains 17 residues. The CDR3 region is CASSLGPQGEDQETQYF. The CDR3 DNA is TGCGCCAGCAGCTTGGGACCACAGGGGGAGGACCAAGAGACCCAGTACTTC.